This T cell receptor beta chain originates from a study of blood T cell repertoires in COVID-19. Which cohort a participant joined came from the clinical history participants gave. The V gene lost 8 bases and the J gene lost 6 bases, with 10 bases spanning the gap. Germline CDR1 reads MDHEN; CDR2 reads SYDVKM. CDR3 length: 11 amino acids. Libraries were prepared by immunoSEQ multiplex PCR; TCRdb keeps only in-frame clonotypes and omits some of them. The table has a few hundred thousand clones, approximately 90% seen once. The chain recombines TRBV28 with TRBJ1-2; D gene ambiguous. The sequence came from a woman aged 18-35 years who had recovered from COVID-19. The sequencing sample was made of PBMCs or T cells enriched from blood (not recorded which). CDR3 loop: CASDTPDGYTF. In DNA form, the CDR3 reads TGTGCCAGCGATACTCCCGATGGCTACACCTTC.